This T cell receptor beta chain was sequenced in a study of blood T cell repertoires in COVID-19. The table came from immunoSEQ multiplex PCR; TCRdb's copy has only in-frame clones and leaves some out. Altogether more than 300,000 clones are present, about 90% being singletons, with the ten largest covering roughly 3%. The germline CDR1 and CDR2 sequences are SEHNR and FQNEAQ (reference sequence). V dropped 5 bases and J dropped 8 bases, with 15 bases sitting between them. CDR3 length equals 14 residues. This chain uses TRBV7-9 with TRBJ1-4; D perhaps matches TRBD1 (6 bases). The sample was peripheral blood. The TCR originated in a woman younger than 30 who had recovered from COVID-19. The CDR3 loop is CASSPGQLGEKLFF. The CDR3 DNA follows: TGTGCCAGCAGCCCCGGACAGTTGGGGGAAAAACTGTTTTTT.